This passage covers 10 T cell receptor beta chains from one sample sequenced in a study of CD8 T cells in ankylosing spondylitis. TCRdb redid the calling of the 5' RACE reads with MiXCR, one entry per CDR3 protein. Of around 210,000 distinct CDR3 sequences in the sample, less than 9.5% were seen once. Sequencing was done on a sample of blood, either unsorted or a sorted T cell fraction (not recorded which). Receptor source: a female donor with ankylosing spondylitis or in good health (not recorded which).

Many counts were recorded for this clonotype. This rearrangement joins TRBV5-5 to TRBJ2-2, with 7 nucleotides matching TRBD1. Losses at the gene ends were 2 bases for V and 0 bases for J; bases not matched to a gene: 4. Germline loops: CDR1 SGHKS, CDR2 YYEKEE (reference sequence). This CDR3 region has 16 residues. The chain's CDR3 is CASSFTGAANTGELFF. The CDR3 DNA sequence: TGTGCCAGCAGCTTCACAGGGGCTGCGAACACCGGGGAGCTGTTTTTT.

This clonotype showed up many times. V and J are TRBV11-2 and TRBJ2-1, with TRBD2 matching 12 bases. The V segment lost 5 bases and the J segment 4 bases; nucleotides outside the gene matches: 12. This CDR3 region has 18 residues. Germline V lookup: CDR1 SGHAT, CDR2 FQNNGV. The CDR3 DNA sequence: TGTGCCAGCAGCCGCCGTCCGGGACTAGCGGGCCTTTACAATGAGCAGTTCTTC. Encoded protein: CASSRRPGLAGLYNEQFF.

This clonotype was detected many times. The V gene is TRBV18, the J gene TRBJ1-1, with 10 positions matching TRBD1. CDR3 length equals 13 residues. V lost 5 bases to trimming and J lost 5 bases; unmatched junction nucleotides: 2. In germline, CDR1 is KGHSH, CDR2 LQKENI. The CDR3 protein is CASSDRGQTEAFF. The CDR3 DNA reads TGTGCCAGCTCAGACAGGGGGCAGACTGAAGCTTTCTTT.

This clonotype was recorded a few times. A read error may explain this, as a much larger clone is one base away. The V call is TRBV5-5, the J call TRBJ2-7; 9 bases are a match to TRBD1. Germline V CDR1 and CDR2: SGHKS, YYEKEE (reference sequence). CDR3 size: 14 residues. The CDR3: CASSSGTGPYVQYF. The CDR3 DNA reads TGTGCCAGCAGCTCCGGGACAGGGCCCTACGTGCAGTACTTC.

This clonotype was seen many times. The rearrangement uses TRBV12-3 or TRBV12-4 and TRBJ2-2; D not resolved. The CDR3 runs to 12 residues. Trimming removed 6 bases from V and 5 bases from J, with 7 bases in between. The DNA for the CDR3 is TGTGCCAGCAGGGAGATAACCGGGGAGCTGTTTTTT. It yields the protein CASREITGELFF.

At least ten counts were recorded for this clonotype. V usage is TRBV15 and J usage is TRBJ1-5, with 7 bases aligning to TRBD1. The CDR3 has 14 amino acids. Germline assignment: CDR1 LNHNV and CDR2 YYDKDF (reference sequence). V was pared by 0 bases and J by 5 bases, with 1 base of the junction left unmatched. CDR3 region: CATSRDGTDQPQHF. The CDR3 DNA reads as TGTGCCACCAGCAGAGATGGGACAGATCAGCCCCAGCATTTT.

The CDR3 region is CSASWDRGYNEQFF. The DNA for the CDR3 is TGCAGTGCCTCCTGGGACAGGGGCTACAATGAGCAGTTCTTC. V gene TRBV20-1 combines with J gene TRBJ2-1, with 10 bases that match TRBD1. The V segment lost 6 bases and the J segment 3 bases; nucleotides outside the gene matches: 5. There are 14 residues in the CDR3. Per germline, CDR1 DFQATT and CDR2 SNEGSKA (reference sequence).

This clonotype was observed at least ten times. This chain links TRBV6-1 with TRBJ2-1, with D perhaps assigned TRBD1 or TRBD2 (5 bases each). Trimming took 4 bases from V and 13 from J, leaving 17 bases between them. This CDR3 is 13 amino acids long. The germline gives CDR1 MNHNS, CDR2 SASEGT. The CDR3 here is CASSVGLSGTQFF. As DNA, the CDR3 is TGTGCCAGCAGTGTGGGTTTATCAGGGACCCAGTTCTTC.

This clonotype was picked up a small number of times. The chain employs TRBV4-1 and TRBJ2-2; 12 bases match TRBD2. Germline V gene sequence: CDR1 MGHRA, CDR2 YSYEKL. The CDR3 is 16 amino acids. With 4 bases clipped from V and 3 bases from J, the junction kept 3 bases outside the gene matches. CDR3: CASSPSGRGDTGELFF. For the CDR3, the DNA is TGCGCCAGCAGCCCTAGCGGGAGGGGGGACACCGGGGAGCTGTTTTTT.

This chain uses TRBV7-2 with TRBJ1-6; D may be TRBD1 (6 bases). Per the germline V gene, CDR1 is SGHTA and CDR2 is FQGNSA. Trimming took 5 bases from V and 5 from J, leaving 19 bases between them. The CDR3 length is 17 residues. In nucleotides, the CDR3 is TGTGCCAGCAGCCTAGTAGAGGGGGTTTTAAATAATTCACCCCTCCACTTT. Protein product: CASSLVEGVLNNSPLHF.